The sample holds many counts of the clone carrying this T cell receptor (beta chain). The source of the sample is a study of regulatory T cells in long-lasting Graves disease. Arm-PCR of CDR3 regions and iRepertoire HTBI primers were the basis on which TCR beta libraries were built. A single record per CDR3 protein comes from TCRdb applying MiXCR to the multiplex PCR reads. The table has hundreds of thousands of distinct CDR3 sequences, 15% seen once. Trimming took off 7 bases at V and 0 bases at J, with 9 bases between the two ends. The germline V gene encodes CDR1 MDHEN and CDR2 SYDVKM. This CDR3 is built from 13 residues. Time point given: newly diagnosed GD, antithyroid drugs for less than 3 months. The TCR library was made from RNA extracted from PBMCs. These data also formed part of another study, on T cells in Graves' hyperthyroidism and ophthalmopathy.

Sequences were derived from peripheral blood mononuclear cells (PBMCs), sampled at new diagnosis, from a patient treated with antithyroid drugs. The chain has TRBV28 and TRBJ1-1; perhaps TRBD1 as D (6 bases). This sequence was found in a woman aged 40-49 years with Graves disease. The DNA of the CDR3 is TGTGCCAGCAACCAGGGGATGAACACTGAAGCTTTCTTT. Its protein is CASNQGMNTEAFF.